The clone carrying this T cell receptor (beta chain) appeared a single time. The CDR3 contains 13 residues. Germline CDR1 is ENHRY and CDR2 is SYGVKD. The V gene end was trimmed by 7 bases and the J gene end by 2 bases; junction bases not matched to a gene: 5. This specimen belongs to a study of T cells after somatic rescue of genetic block. Profiling relied on immunoSEQ multiplex PCR, and the TCRdb table lists in-frame clones only, not all of them. The data contain 110,000 or so clones, 75% to 95% of them singletons. The V and J genes are TRBV10-3 and TRBJ2-7; 7 bases agree with TRBD1. The sequencing sample was made of peripheral blood mononuclear cells (PBMCs). The sequence was obtained from a woman younger than 35. CDR3 residues: CAITPGQTYEQYF. CDR3 DNA sequence: TGTGCCATCACTCCGGGACAGACCTACGAGCAGTACTTC.